The 2 T cell receptor beta chains presented below share a single source sample, sequenced in a study of cytomegalovirus exposure and HLA in healthy donors. The PCR ran on 60 Vbeta and 13 Jbeta primers. The table came from immunoSEQ multiplex PCR; TCRdb's copy has only in-frame clones and leaves some out. The table has 95,000 to 100,000 clones, about 80% seen once; the top ten hold roughly 4%. The sample taken for sequencing was PBMCs. The receptors come from a man aged 35 to 55 in good health and CMV-seronegative.

The rearrangement joins TRBV18 to TRBJ1-1; D is ambiguous. Germline values: CDR1 KGHSH, CDR2 LQKENI. V was trimmed by 2 bases and J by 1 base, leaving 11 bases between them. This CDR3 comprises 15 residues. CDR3 amino acids: CASSPGSTGNTEAFF. CDR3 sequence (DNA): TGTGCCAGCTCACCAGGTTCGACGGGGAACACTGAAGCTTTCTTT.

The CDR3 loop reads CASSNLRQGLGYEQYF. For the CDR3, the DNA is TGTGCCAGCAGCAACCTTCGACAGGGTCTTGGCTACGAGCAGTACTTC. This rearrangement joins TRBV11-2 to TRBJ2-7; the match to TRBD1 covers 7 bases. Germline CDR1 and CDR2: SGHAT and FQNNGV. The trim removed 5 bases at V and 3 bases at J, leaving 13 bases unmatched. This CDR3 contains 16 residues.